The 20 T cell receptor beta chains below all came from one sample that was sequenced in a study of blood T cell repertoires in COVID-19. Clones were sequenced by immunoSEQ multiplex PCR, and TCRdb holds only the in-frame ones, with some missing. The table shows about 82,000 clones, with approximately 90% occurring only once. The sequenced sample consisted of PBMCs or T cells enriched from blood (not recorded which). The source of these receptors is a woman aged 50 to 60 with acute COVID-19.

This clone was detected only a few times. Other DNA sequences of this sample code for an identical CDR3. The chain carries TRBV5-4 and TRBJ2-3, with D unclear. CDR3 size: 13 residues. V lost 0 bases, J lost 0 bases, and 2 bases lay in between. In germline, CDR1 is SGHNT, CDR2 YYREEE (reference sequence). CDR3 protein: CASSLASTDTQYF. CDR3 DNA sequence: TGTGCCAGCAGCTTGGCAAGCACAGATACGCAGTATTTT. Looking up the rest from reference TRBV5-4 and TRBJ2-3 gives the full variable domain: ETGVTQSPTHLIKTRGQQVTLRCSSQSGHNTVSWYQQALGQGPQFIFQYYREEENGRGNFPPRFSGLQFPNYSSELNVNALELDDSALYLCASSLASTDTQYFGPGTRLTVL.

The V call is TRBV27, the J call TRBJ2-7, with TRBD2 matching 10 bases. The CDR3 contains 15 residues. The V gene end was trimmed by 6 bases and the J gene end by 1 base; junction bases not matched to a gene: 6. Germline V gene sequence: CDR1 MNHEY, CDR2 SMNVEV (reference sequence). The CDR3 sequence is CASRRGTSVSYEQYF. In DNA form, the CDR3 reads TGTGCCAGCAGACGTGGGACTAGCGTTTCCTACGAGCAGTACTTC.

The CDR3: CASSLFVVVTSGTGELFF. CDR3 coding DNA: TGTGCCAGTAGTCTCTTTGTGGTGGTGACTAGCGGGACCGGGGAGCTGTTTTTT. This sequence joins TRBV19 and TRBJ2-2, with 10 bases aligning to TRBD2. Germline CDR1 is LNHDA and CDR2 is SQIVND (reference sequence). The length of the CDR3 is 18 residues. V was pared by 5 bases and J by 5 bases, with 14 bases of the junction left unmatched. Full variable domain (missing parts from reference TRBV19 and TRBJ2-2): DGGITQSPKYLFRKEGQNVTLSCEQNLNHDAMYWYRQDPGQGLRLIYYSQIVNDFQKGDIAEGYSVSREKKESFPLTVTSAQKNPTAFYLCASSLFVVVTSGTGELFFGEGSRLTVL.

This sequence joins TRBV5-4 and TRBJ2-1; possible D gene TRBD1, 5 bases. Germline V gives CDR1 SGHNT, CDR2 YYREEE (reference sequence). The CDR3 is 15 amino acids. Trimming stripped 0 bases from V and 0 bases from J, with 7 bases between. The CDR3 spells CASSLAGISYNEQFF. CDR3 DNA: TGTGCCAGCAGCTTGGCAGGGATCTCCTACAATGAGCAGTTCTTC.

V gene TRBV4-3 combines with J gene TRBJ1-5, with D hard to call. V gave up 1 base and J gave up 0 bases, with 4 bases separating them. The CDR3 is 14 residues long. Germline CDR1 and CDR2: LGHNA and YSLEER. The CDR3 bases are TGCGCCAGCAGCCAAGGACATAGCAATCAGCCCCAGCATTTT. As protein: CASSQGHSNQPQHF.

The chain links TRBV19 to TRBJ2-1, with TRBD1 identical over 8 bases. The length of the CDR3 is 15 residues. V lost 3 bases and J lost 2; bases outside the gene matches: 3. The V gene's germline CDR1 is LNHDA and CDR2 SQIVND (reference sequence). CDR3 residues: CASSISQGAYNEQFF. The CDR3, as DNA: TGTGCCAGTAGTATCTCACAGGGGGCCTACAATGAGCAGTTCTTC.

The chain is built from TRBV12-3 or TRBV12-4 and TRBJ2-3; D unclear. CDR3 length equals 12 residues. Trimming removed 6 bases from V and 0 bases from J, with 4 bases in between. In nucleotides, the CDR3 is TGTGCCAGCAGCTCCAGCACAGATACGCAGTATTTT. Encoded protein: CASSSSTDTQYF.

The rearrangement joins TRBV6-4 to TRBJ2-1, with 9 bases identical to TRBD2. V trimming: 6 bases; J trimming: 10 bases; junction bases outside the gene matches: 7. The germline V gene has CDR1 MRHNA and CDR2 SNTAGT. This CDR3 has 13 amino acids. CDR3 coding DNA: TGTGCCAGCAGGACTAGCGGACCCTTCGAGCAGTTCTTC. This gives the protein CASRTSGPFEQFF.

CDR3 residues: CASSETGTGEGYGYTF. CDR3 in DNA: TGTGCCAGCAGTGAAACCGGGACAGGGGAAGGCTATGGCTACACCTTC. The chain employs TRBV2 and TRBJ1-2; 10 bases agree with TRBD1. In germline, CDR1 is SNHLY, CDR2 FYNNEI. The CDR3 has 16 amino acids. V was pared by 2 bases and J by 4 bases, with 7 bases of the junction left unmatched.

The gene calls are TRBV5-4 and TRBJ2-7, with 10 nucleotides matching TRBD1. The V segment lost 4 bases and the J segment 1 base; nucleotides outside the gene matches: 2. Germline V lookup: CDR1 SGHNT, CDR2 YYREEE (reference sequence). The length of the CDR3 is 14 residues. The CDR3 is CASSVDRGSYEQYF. CDR3 DNA sequence: TGTGCCAGCAGCGTGGACAGGGGGTCCTACGAGCAGTACTTC.

The chain combines TRBV14 with TRBJ2-2, with a tentative D call TRBD1 (6 bases). CDR1 is SGHDN and CDR2 is FVKESK in the germline V gene. There are 15 residues in the CDR3. Trimming left V 3 bases short and J 5 bases short, with 13 bases between. DNA of the CDR3: TGTGCCAGCAGCCACCAGACAGGTTGGACCGGGGAGCTGTTTTTT. Protein sequence: CASSHQTGWTGELFF.

The count of this clone is one. This rearrangement joins TRBV28 to TRBJ1-1; 9 nucleotides align to TRBD1. The CDR3 loop spans 14 amino acids. J was trimmed by 3 bases and V by 6 bases; bases with no gene match: 5. The germline V gene has CDR1 MDHEN and CDR2 SYDVKM. CDR3 coding DNA: TGTGCCAGCAGACCCACAGGGGGCTACACTGAAGCTTTCTTT. Translated: CASRPTGGYTEAFF.

The rearrangement links TRBV6-5 to TRBJ1-1; 11 bases map to TRBD1. The CDR3 is 14 amino acids. Losses at the gene ends were 2 bases for V and 4 bases for J; bases not matched to a gene: 0. The germline gives CDR1 MNHEY, CDR2 SVGAGI. CDR3 region: CASSYGTGGTEAFF. The CDR3 region has the DNA TGTGCCAGCAGTTACGGGACAGGGGGCACTGAAGCTTTCTTT.

The chain links TRBV7-2 to TRBJ2-2, with D perhaps matching TRBD1 (6 bases). The CDR3 sequence is 17 residues long. The V end was cut by 0 bases, the J end by 0 bases, with 11 bases between. Germline-derived CDR1 and CDR2 are SGHTA and FQGNSA. This CDR3 reads CASSLAFGTTNTGELFF. Here the CDR3 DNA reads TGTGCCAGCAGCTTAGCTTTCGGGACAACGAACACCGGGGAGCTGTTTTTT.

This chain uses TRBV7-9 with TRBJ2-7, with unresolved D. The germline V gene encodes CDR1 SEHNR and CDR2 FQNEAQ (reference sequence). With 4 bases removed from V and 4 bases from J, the gap between germline ends came to 11 bases. The CDR3 runs to 13 residues. The CDR3: CASSSPHRYEQYF. Written as DNA, the CDR3 is TGTGCCAGCAGCTCCCCGCATAGATACGAGCAGTACTTC. The whole variable domain, remainder taken from reference TRBV7-9 and TRBJ2-7, is DTGVSQNPRHKITKRGQNVTFRCDPISEHNRLYWYRQTLGQGPEFLTYFQNEAQLEKSRLLSDRFSAERPKGSFSTLEIQRTEQGDSAMYLCASSSPHRYEQYFGPGTRLTVT.

This rearrangement joins TRBV27 to TRBJ2-3; TRBD2 agrees at 8 bases. The V gene end was trimmed by 5 bases and the J gene end by 4 bases; junction bases not matched to a gene: 17. Germline values: CDR1 MNHEY, CDR2 SMNVEV (reference sequence). CDR3 length: 18 amino acids. CDR3 bases: TGTGCCAGCAGTCTCAATCAGGCGAGCGGGAGTGTCGCAGATACGCAGTATTTT. This sequence encodes CASSLNQASGSVADTQYF.

This chain links TRBV24-1 with TRBJ2-3; tentative D call: TRBD1 (6 bases). The CDR3 totals 15 residues. V lost 3 bases and J lost 0, with 9 bases in between. Germline assignment: CDR1 KGHDR and CDR2 SFDVKD. CDR3 sequence: CATSDLQGSTDTQYF. The CDR3 nucleotides are TGTGCCACCAGTGATCTACAGGGTAGCACAGATACGCAGTATTTT.

This sequence joins TRBV4-1 and TRBJ2-7; D unclear. The CDR3 spans 13 residues. Germline CDR1 MGHRA, CDR2 YSYEKL. Between the trimmed V and J ends, which lost 1 base and 0 bases, there was a span of 4 bases. The CDR3 region has the DNA TGCGCCAGCAGCCAAGCTAACTCCTACGAGCAGTACTTC. This gives the protein CASSQANSYEQYF.

The rearrangement links TRBV2 to TRBJ2-1; D is possibly TRBD2 (6 bases). The length of the CDR3 is 11 residues. V was pared by 6 bases and J by 10 bases, with 10 bases between. Germline V gene lookup returns CDR1 SNHLY and CDR2 FYNNEI. As DNA, the CDR3 is TGTGCCAGCAGGCAAGCGGGCGAGCAGTTCTTC. It codes for CASRQAGEQFF. Full variable domain (rest looked up from reference TRBV2 and TRBJ2-1): EPEVTQTPSHQVTQMGQEVILRCVPISNHLYFYWYRQILGQKVEFLVSFYNNEISEKSEIFDDQFSVERPDGSNFTLKIRSTKLEDSAMYFCASRQAGEQFFGPGTRLTVL.

V and J are TRBV9 and TRBJ2-7, with TRBD1 matching 10 bases. Unmatched junction bases numbered 2, after V lost 0 bases and J lost 2 bases. The CDR3 covers 15 residues. Germline-derived CDR1 and CDR2 are SGDLS and YYNGEE. In nucleotides, the CDR3 is TGTGCCAGCAGCGTAGGGACAGGGGGGACCTACGAGCAGTACTTC. Protein sequence: CASSVGTGGTYEQYF.